Following are 5 T cell receptor beta chains from one sample sequenced in a study of T cell responses to AZD1222 COVID-19 vaccine. Method: immunoSEQ multiplex PCR; TCRdb's copy keeps in-frame clones and lacks some. The sample yields about 160,000 clones, around nine tenths seen once. The sequencing here drew on peripheral blood, taken on day 0 of AZD1222 vaccination. The origin of the receptors is an adult in good health.

The chain couples TRBV9 to TRBJ1-4; TRBD1 matches at 8 bases. CDR3 length equals 15 residues. Unmatched junction bases numbered 6, after V lost 0 bases and J lost 8 bases. The V gene's germline CDR1 is SGDLS and CDR2 YYNGEE. The CDR3 reads CASSVGGQGGEKLFF. The CDR3 bases are TGTGCCAGCAGCGTAGGAGGACAGGGTGGGGAAAAACTGTTTTTT.

The CDR3 bases are TGTGCCAGCAGCTTAGGGGGTGAAGCTTTCTTT. Translating gives CASSLGGEAFF. The genes are TRBV11-2 and TRBJ1-1; D unresolved. The CDR3 consists of 11 residues. V shed 1 base and J shed 7 bases, with 4 bases lying between them. Per germline, CDR1 SGHAT and CDR2 FQNNGV.

The chain carries TRBV30 and TRBJ1-2; the match to TRBD1 covers 10 bases. CDR3 length equals 14 residues. The trim removed 7 bases at V and 5 bases at J, leaving 10 bases unmatched. Germline-derived CDR1 and CDR2 are GTSNPN and SVGIG (reference sequence). The CDR3 sequence: CASLGGTGEYGYTF. CDR3 bases: TGTGCCTCGTTAGGAGGGACAGGGGAGTATGGCTACACCTTC.

V gene TRBV5-1 combines with J gene TRBJ2-2; TRBD1 agrees at 7 bases. The V and J ends lost 0 bases and 6 bases, in that order; junction bases with no gene match: 5. The CDR3 extends over 15 amino acids. Germline V gene lookup returns CDR1 SGHRS and CDR2 YFSETQ. Here the CDR3 DNA reads TGCGCCAGCAGCTTGGTACAGGGGTCTGCCGGGGAGCTGTTTTTT. This sequence encodes CASSLVQGSAGELFF.

The chain carries TRBV30 and TRBJ2-1; 10 nucleotides line up with TRBD2. There are 14 residues in the CDR3. Germline V gives CDR1 GTSNPN, CDR2 SVGIG (reference sequence). The J segment lost 5 bases and the V segment lost 2 bases, leaving 3 bases of the junction unmatched. CDR3 DNA: TGTGCCTGGAGTCATAGCGGGGGGAACAATGAGCAGTTCTTC. As protein: CAWSHSGGNNEQFF.